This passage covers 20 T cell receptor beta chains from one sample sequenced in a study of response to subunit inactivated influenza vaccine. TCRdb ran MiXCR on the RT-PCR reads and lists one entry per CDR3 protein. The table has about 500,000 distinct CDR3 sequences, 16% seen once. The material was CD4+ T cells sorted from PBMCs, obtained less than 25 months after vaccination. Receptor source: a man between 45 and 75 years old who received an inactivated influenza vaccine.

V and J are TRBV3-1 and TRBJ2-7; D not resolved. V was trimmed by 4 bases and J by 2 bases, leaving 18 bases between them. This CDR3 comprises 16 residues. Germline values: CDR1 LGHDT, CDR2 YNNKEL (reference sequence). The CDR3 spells CASSPSSPARTYEQYF. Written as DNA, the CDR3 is TGTGCCAGCAGCCCCTCCTCGCCCGCTAGAACCTACGAGCAGTACTTC.

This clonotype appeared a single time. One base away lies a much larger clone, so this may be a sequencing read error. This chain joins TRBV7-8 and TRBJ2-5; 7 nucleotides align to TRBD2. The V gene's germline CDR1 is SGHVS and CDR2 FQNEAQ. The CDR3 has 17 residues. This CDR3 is CASMRILAGKPKDTQYF. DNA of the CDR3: TGTGCCAGCATGCGAATATTAGCGGGCAAACCAAAAGATACCCAGTACTTC.

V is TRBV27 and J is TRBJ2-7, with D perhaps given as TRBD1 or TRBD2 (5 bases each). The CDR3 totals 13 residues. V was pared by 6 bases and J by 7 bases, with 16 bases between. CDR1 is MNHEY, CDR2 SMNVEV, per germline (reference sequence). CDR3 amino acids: CASRSGRFTEQYF. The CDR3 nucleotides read TGTGCCAGCAGGTCGGGACGGTTTACGGAGCAGTACTTC.

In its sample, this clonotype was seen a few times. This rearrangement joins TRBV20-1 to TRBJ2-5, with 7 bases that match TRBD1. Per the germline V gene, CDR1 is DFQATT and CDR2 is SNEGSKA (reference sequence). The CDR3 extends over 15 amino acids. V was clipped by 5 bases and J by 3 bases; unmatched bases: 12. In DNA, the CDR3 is TGCAGTGCTGGACCAAAACAGGGGCGGAAAGAGACCCAGTACTTC. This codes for CSAGPKQGRKETQYF.

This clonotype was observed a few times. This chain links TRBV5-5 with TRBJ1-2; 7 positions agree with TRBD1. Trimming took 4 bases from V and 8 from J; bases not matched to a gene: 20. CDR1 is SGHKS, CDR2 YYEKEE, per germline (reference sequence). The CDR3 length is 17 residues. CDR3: CASSLAATGLTRGGYTF. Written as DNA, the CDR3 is TGTGCCAGCAGCCTGGCGGCGACAGGGTTGACCCGGGGCGGCTACACCTTC.

In DNA form, the CDR3 reads TGCAGCGTTTTTTCCTACAATGAGCAGTTCTTC. This encodes CSVFSYNEQFF. The chain links TRBV29-1 to TRBJ2-1; D uncertain. The V end was cut by 5 bases, the J end by 1 base, with 3 bases between. In germline, CDR1 is SQVTM, CDR2 ANQGSEA. The CDR3 sequence is 11 residues long.

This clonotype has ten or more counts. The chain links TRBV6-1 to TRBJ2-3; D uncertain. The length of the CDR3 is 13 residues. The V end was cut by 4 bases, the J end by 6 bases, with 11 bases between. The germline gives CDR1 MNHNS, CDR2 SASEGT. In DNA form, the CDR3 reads TGTGCCAGCAGTGCTCATAGAGAGGATACGCAGTATTTT. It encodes CASSAHREDTQYF.

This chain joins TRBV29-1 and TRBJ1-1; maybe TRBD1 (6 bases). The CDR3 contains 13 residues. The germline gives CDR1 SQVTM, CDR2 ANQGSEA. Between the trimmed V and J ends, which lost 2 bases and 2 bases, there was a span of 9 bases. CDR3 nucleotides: TGCAGCGTTGAACCAGGGGCTAACACTGAAGCTTTCTTT. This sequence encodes CSVEPGANTEAFF.

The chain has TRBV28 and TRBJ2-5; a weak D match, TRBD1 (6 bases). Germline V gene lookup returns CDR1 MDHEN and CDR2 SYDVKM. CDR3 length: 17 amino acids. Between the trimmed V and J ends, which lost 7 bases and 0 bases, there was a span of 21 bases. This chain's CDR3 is CASTKISGRDNQETQYF. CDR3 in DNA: TGTGCCAGCACCAAAATCTCCGGTCGGGACAACCAAGAGACCCAGTACTTC.

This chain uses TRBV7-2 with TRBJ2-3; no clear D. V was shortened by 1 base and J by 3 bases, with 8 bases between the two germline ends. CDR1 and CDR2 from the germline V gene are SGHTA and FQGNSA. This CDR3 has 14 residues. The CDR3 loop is CASSLGTETDTQYF. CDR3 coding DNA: TGTGCCAGCAGCTTAGGCACAGAAACAGATACGCAGTATTTT. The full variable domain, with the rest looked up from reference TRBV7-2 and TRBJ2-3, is GAGVSQSPSNKVTEKGKDVELRCDPISGHTALYWYRQSLGQGLEFLIYFQGNSAPDKSGLPSDRFSAERTGGSVSTLTIQRTQQEDSAVYLCASSLGTETDTQYFGPGTRLTVL.

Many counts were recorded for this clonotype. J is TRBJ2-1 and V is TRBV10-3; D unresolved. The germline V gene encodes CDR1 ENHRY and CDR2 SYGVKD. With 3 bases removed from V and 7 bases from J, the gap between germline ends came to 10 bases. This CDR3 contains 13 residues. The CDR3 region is CAISDEFSNEQFF. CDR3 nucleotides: TGTGCCATCAGTGACGAGTTTTCAAATGAGCAGTTCTTC.

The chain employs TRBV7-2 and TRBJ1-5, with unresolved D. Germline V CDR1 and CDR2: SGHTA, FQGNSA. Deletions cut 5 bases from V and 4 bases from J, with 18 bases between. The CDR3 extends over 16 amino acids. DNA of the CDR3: TGTGCCAGCAGCCCAAGGAGGCCGCCTCAGAATCAGCCCCAGCATTTT. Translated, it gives CASSPRRPPQNQPQHF.

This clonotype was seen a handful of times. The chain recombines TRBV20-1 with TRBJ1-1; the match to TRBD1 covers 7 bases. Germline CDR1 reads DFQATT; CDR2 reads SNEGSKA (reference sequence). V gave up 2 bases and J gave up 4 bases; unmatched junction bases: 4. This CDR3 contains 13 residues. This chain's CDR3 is CSARPGGSTEAFF. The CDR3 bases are TGCAGTGCTAGACCAGGGGGATCCACTGAAGCTTTCTTT.

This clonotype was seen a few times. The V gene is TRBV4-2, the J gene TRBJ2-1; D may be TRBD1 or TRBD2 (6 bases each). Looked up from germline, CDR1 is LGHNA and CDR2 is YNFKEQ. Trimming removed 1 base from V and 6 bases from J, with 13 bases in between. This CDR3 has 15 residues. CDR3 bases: TGTGCCAGCAGCCAAGCCGGGGGCGAAGTCAATGAGCAGTTCTTC. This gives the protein CASSQAGGEVNEQFF.

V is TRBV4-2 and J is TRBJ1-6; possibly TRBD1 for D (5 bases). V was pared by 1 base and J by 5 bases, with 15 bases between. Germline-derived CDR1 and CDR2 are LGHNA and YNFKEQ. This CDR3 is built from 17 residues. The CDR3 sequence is CASSQGVGRRDNSPLHF. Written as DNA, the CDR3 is TGTGCCAGCAGCCAAGGAGTGGGGCGGAGGGATAATTCACCCCTCCACTTT.

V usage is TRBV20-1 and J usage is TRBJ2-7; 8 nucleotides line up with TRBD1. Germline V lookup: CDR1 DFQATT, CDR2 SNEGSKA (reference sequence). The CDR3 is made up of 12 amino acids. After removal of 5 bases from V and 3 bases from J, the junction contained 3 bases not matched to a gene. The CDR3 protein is CSAGDRGYEQYF. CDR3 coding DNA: TGCAGTGCTGGCGACAGGGGCTACGAGCAGTACTTC.

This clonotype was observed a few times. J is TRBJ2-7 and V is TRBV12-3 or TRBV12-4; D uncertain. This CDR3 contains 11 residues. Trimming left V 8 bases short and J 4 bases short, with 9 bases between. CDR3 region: CASGYGYEQYF. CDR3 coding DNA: TGTGCCAGCGGGTACGGGTACGAGCAGTACTTC.

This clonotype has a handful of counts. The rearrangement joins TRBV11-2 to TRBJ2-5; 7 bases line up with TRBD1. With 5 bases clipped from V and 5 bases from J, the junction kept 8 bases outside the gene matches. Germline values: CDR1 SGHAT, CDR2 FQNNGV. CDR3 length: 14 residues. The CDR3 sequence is CASSTPDRVETQYF. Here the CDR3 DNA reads TGTGCCAGCAGCACTCCAGACAGGGTTGAGACCCAGTACTTC.

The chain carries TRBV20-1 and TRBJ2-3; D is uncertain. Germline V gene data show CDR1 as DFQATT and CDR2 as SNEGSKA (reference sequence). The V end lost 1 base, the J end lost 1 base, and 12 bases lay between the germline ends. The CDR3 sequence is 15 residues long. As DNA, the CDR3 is TGCAGTGCTAGAGCGGGTAACAGAGGCACAGATACGCAGTATTTT. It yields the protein CSARAGNRGTDTQYF.

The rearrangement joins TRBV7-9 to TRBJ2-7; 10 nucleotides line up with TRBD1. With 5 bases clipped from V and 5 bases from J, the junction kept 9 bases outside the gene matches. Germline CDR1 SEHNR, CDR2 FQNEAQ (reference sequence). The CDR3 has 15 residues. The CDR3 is CASSVRDRGDHEQYF. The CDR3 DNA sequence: TGTGCCAGCAGCGTCCGGGACAGGGGAGATCACGAGCAGTACTTC.